This T cell receptor beta chain emerged from a study of response to subunit inactivated influenza vaccine. MiXCR was run by TCRdb on the RT-PCR reads, yielding one entry per CDR3 protein. The sample carries around 850,000 distinct CDR3 sequences, about 18% recorded once. The CDR3 runs 12 residues. Trimming cost V 2 bases and J 7 bases, with 8 bases left between them. Germline CDR1 and CDR2: SGHAT and FQNNGV. The V call is TRBV11-2, the J call TRBJ2-5; D not resolved. The sample was PBMCs from blood, taken 5 days after vaccination. This clonotype originated in a man in his fifties who received an inactivated influenza vaccine. CDR3 sequence: CASSLLARTQYF. CDR3 nucleotides: TGTGCCAGCAGCTTACTCGCGAGGACCCAGTACTTC.